The rows below give T cell receptor beta chains drawn from one sample of a study of cytomegalovirus exposure and HLA in healthy donors. Method: immunoSEQ multiplex PCR; TCRdb's copy keeps in-frame clones and lacks some. The sample has 150,000 to 200,000 clones; approximately 72% are singletons. Sequencing used PBMCs. These receptors were obtained from a human donor in good health. Each CDR3 is given with its conserved first and last residue. The D gene is left open where the match is weak. Clone sizes are given selectively: once, few, many, or a class where the clone is expanded.

TRBV5-1	TRBD2	NA	TRBJ2-5	CASTPLAGGQETQYF	TGCGCCAGCACGCCTCTGGCGGGGGGACAAGAGACCCAGTACTTC
TRBV29-1	NA	once	TRBJ2-6	CSVEEPLGGPYSGANVLTF	TGCAGCGTTGAAGAGCCTCTAGGAGGTCCCTATTCTGGGGCCAACGTCCTGACTTTC
TRBV10-1	TRBD1	NA	TRBJ2-1	CASSETGGSSYNEQFF	TGCGCCAGCAGTGAGACAGGGGGGAGCTCCTACAATGAGCAGTTCTTC
TRBV28	NA	few	TRBJ1-2	CASRESYGYTF	TGTGCCAGCAGGGAGAGCTATGGCTACACCTTC
TRBV7-9	TRBD1	few	TRBJ2-7	CASSYGQVYEQYF	TGTGCCAGCAGCTACGGACAGGTTTACGAGCAGTACTTC
TRBV5-4	TRBD1	NA	TRBJ2-1	CASSSGTGVNEQFF	TGTGCCAGCAGCTCCGGGACAGGGGTCAATGAGCAGTTCTTC
TRBV9	NA	NA	TRBJ1-1	CASSVGEGHPFF	TGTGCCAGCAGCGTAGGGGAGGGACACCCTTTCTTT
TRBV30	TRBD1	few	TRBJ2-7	CAWSDGTGGNEQYF	TGTGCCTGGAGTGATGGGACAGGGGGCAACGAGCAGTACTTC
TRBV19	NA	NA	TRBJ1-1	CASSIQGGMNTEAFF	TGTGCCAGTAGTATTCAGGGAGGGATGAACACTGAAGCTTTCTTT
TRBV29-1	NA	NA	TRBJ1-1	CSVGQANTEAFF	TGCAGCGTCGGTCAGGCGAACACTGAAGCTTTCTTT
TRBV4-1	TRBD2	NA	TRBJ2-7	CASSPVGLSGGDAYEQYF	TGCGCCAGCAGCCCAGTTGGCCTGAGCGGGGGGGATGCCTACGAGCAGTACTTC
TRBV7-2	NA	few	TRBJ1-1	CASSLEGENTEAFF	TGTGCCAGCAGCTTAGAGGGGGAGAACACTGAAGCTTTCTTT
TRBV18	NA	NA	TRBJ1-2	CASSTDSNYGYTF	TGTGCCAGCTCGACGGACAGTAACTATGGCTACACCTTC
TRBV7-9	NA	few	TRBJ2-2	CASRPGDRNTGELFF	TGTGCCAGCAGGCCCGGAGACAGGAACACCGGGGAGCTGTTTTTT
TRBV6-1	NA	NA	TRBJ2-7	CASSRHALTYEQYF	TGTGCCAGCAGTCGACACGCCTTAACATACGAGCAGTACTTC
TRBV25-1	NA	once	TRBJ2-1	CASRPGGSSYNEQFF	TGTGCCAGCAGGCCAGGGGGGTCCTCCTACAATGAGCAGTTCTTC
TRBV25-1	TRBD1	NA	TRBJ2-4	CASSEIRTGTLAKNIQYF	TGTGCCAGCAGTGAGATCCGGACAGGGACTCTAGCCAAAAACATTCAGTACTTC
TRBV6-5	TRBD2	NA	TRBJ2-2	CASSWDYSGELFF	TGTGCCAGCAGTTGGGACTACTCCGGGGAGCTGTTTTTT
TRBV6-1	NA	NA	TRBJ1-5	CASSERVGGLSNQPQHF	TGTGCCAGCAGTGAAAGGGTTGGGGGCCTTAGCAATCAGCCCCAGCATTTT
TRBV5-6	NA	NA	TRBJ1-2	CASSLSARGYTF	TGTGCCAGCAGCTTGTCAGCGAGAGGCTACACCTTC
TRBV5-1	NA	NA	TRBJ2-5	CASSSGLLQETQYF	TGCGCCAGCAGCTCGGGACTTCTTCAAGAGACCCAGTACTTC
TRBV10-3	TRBD1	NA	TRBJ1-2	CAIQQGVYGYTF	TGTGCCATCCAACAGGGGGTCTATGGCTACACCTTC
TRBV9	NA	NA	TRBJ2-7	CASSVQGSSYEQYF	TGTGCCAGCAGCGTTCAGGGCAGCTCCTACGAGCAGTACTTC
TRBV27	NA	NA	TRBJ2-7	CASSSPLRGDEQYF	TGTGCCAGCAGTTCACCCCTCAGAGGTGACGAGCAGTACTTC
TRBV6-1	NA	NA	TRBJ1-1	CASRLRSGLGTEAFF	TGTGCCAGCCGGTTGAGGAGTGGTCTGGGCACTGAAGCTTTCTTT
TRBV30	TRBD1	NA	TRBJ1-2	CAWRTGGESGYTF	TGTGCCTGGCGAACAGGGGGCGAGAGTGGCTACACCTTC
TRBV7-3	TRBD2	once	TRBJ2-3	CASSPTSGGETDTQYF	TGTGCCAGCAGCCCGACTAGCGGGGGAGAAACAGATACGCAGTATTTT
TRBV21-1	NA	NA	TRBJ1-2	CANGLGLNDYGYTF	TGTGCCAACGGGCTGGGGCTGAACGACTATGGCTACACCTTC
TRBV6-5	TRBD1	NA	TRBJ1-2	CASRIDRDYGYTF	TGTGCCAGCAGGATCGACAGGGACTATGGCTACACCTTC
TRBV5-1	TRBD1	NA	TRBJ1-1	CASSLGTGGLNTEAFF	TGCGCCAGCAGCTTGGGGACAGGGGGGCTGAACACTGAAGCTTTCTTT
TRBV29-1	NA	NA	TRBJ1-3	CSVAETGSGNTIYF	TGCAGCGTTGCAGAAACAGGATCTGGAAACACCATATATTTT
TRBV19	NA	NA	TRBJ2-5	CASSIGLLSQRETQYF	TGTGCCAGTAGTATTGGATTACTAAGCCAGAGGGAGACCCAGTACTTC